This TCR beta chain was sequenced for a study of shared clonotypes between healthy human individuals. Study-wide findings and caveats: Non-shared clonotypes displayed generation probabilities falling below those of clonotypes present in all four donors. Shared across a handful of donors were 5% to 6% of the naive CD4 clonotypes. Researchers sampled only blood; tissue repertoires likely differ.

In regard to this clone: Antigen unknown.

The study separated CD4+ cells into CD45RA+ naive and CD45RA-negative memory subsets. TCRdb's copy holds only in-frame clones and misses some; the assay was immunoSEQ multiplex PCR. The profile shows roughly 1 million clones, around 82% of them singletons. The sample was memory CD4+ T cells from PBMCs. Noted subset: CD45RA-negative fraction. The receptor's source is a young man in good health. Some clones in this sample may be carry-over from other donors' samples.

In DNA, the CDR3 is TGTGCCAGCAGGGCGGACAGGGGGGGACAGCCCCAGCATTTT. It codes for CASRADRGGQPQHF. The genes are TRBV2 and TRBJ1-5; 10 bases map to TRBD1. CDR1 SNHLY and CDR2 FYNNEI come from the germline V gene. This CDR3 region has 14 residues. V lost 6 bases to trimming and J lost 7 bases; unmatched junction nucleotides: 6.